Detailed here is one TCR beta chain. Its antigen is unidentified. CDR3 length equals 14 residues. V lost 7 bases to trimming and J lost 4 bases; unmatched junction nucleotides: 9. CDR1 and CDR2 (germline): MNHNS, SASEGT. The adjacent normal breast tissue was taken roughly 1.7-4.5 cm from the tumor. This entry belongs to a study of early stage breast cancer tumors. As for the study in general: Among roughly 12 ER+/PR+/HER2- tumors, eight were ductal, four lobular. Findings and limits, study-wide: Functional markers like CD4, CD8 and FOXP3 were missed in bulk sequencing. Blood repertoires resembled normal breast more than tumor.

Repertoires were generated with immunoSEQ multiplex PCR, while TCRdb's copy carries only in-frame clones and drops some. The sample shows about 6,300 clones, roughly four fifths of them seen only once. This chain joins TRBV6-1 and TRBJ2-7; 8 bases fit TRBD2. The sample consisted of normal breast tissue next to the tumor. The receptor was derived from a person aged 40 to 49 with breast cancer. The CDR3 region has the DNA TGTGCCAGCAACAGCGGGAGTTCCACTTACGAGCAGTACTTC. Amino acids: CASNSGSSTYEQYF.